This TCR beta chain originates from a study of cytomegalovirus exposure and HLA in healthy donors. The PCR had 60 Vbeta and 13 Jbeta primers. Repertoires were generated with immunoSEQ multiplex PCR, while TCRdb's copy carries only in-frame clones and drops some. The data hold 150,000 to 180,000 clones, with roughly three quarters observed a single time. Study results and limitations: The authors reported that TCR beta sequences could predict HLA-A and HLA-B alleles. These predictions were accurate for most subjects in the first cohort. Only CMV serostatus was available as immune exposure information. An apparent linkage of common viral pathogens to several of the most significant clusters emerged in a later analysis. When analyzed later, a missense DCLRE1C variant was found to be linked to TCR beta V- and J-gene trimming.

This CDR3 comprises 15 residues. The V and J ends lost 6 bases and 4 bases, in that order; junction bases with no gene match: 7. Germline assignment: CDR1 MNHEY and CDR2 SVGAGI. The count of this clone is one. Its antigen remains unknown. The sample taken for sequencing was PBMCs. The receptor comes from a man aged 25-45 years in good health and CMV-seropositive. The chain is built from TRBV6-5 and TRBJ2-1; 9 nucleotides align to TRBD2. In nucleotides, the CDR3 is TGTGCCAGCAGGTCCGGACTAGCGAATTACAATGAGCAGTTCTTC. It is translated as CASRSGLANYNEQFF.